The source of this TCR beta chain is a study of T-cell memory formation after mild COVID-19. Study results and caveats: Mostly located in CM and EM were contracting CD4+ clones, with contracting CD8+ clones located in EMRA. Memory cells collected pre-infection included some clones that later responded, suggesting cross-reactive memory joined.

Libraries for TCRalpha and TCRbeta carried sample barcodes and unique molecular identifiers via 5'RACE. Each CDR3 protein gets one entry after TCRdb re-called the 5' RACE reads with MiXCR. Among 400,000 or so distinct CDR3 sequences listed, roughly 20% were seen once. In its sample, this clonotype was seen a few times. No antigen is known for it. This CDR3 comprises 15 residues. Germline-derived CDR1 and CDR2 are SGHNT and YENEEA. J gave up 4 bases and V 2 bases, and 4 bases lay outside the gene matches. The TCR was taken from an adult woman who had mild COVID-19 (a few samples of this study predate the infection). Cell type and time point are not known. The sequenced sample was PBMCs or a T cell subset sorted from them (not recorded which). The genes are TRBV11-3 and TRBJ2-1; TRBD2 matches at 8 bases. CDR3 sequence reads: CASSLTSGLYNEQFF. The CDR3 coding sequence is TGTGCCAGCAGCTTAACTAGCGGTTTATACAATGAGCAGTTCTTC.